The TCR beta chain under discussion was sequenced for a study of technical replicates of blood from four donors. The germline gives CDR1 SGHNT, CDR2 YYREEE (reference sequence). The CDR3 consists of 14 residues. V lost 3 bases, J lost 8 bases, and 7 bases stayed unmatched. TCRdb keeps only in-frame clones here, not all; method: immunoSEQ multiplex PCR. The data show about 89,000 clones, around 94% seen once. The genes are TRBV5-4 and TRBJ2-1, with TRBD2 identical over 8 bases. The TCR sequence derives from a human donor in good health. The source material was T cells isolated from PBMCs. CDR3 in DNA: TGTGCCAGCAGCTCCGGACTAGCTAGGGATGAGCAGTTCTTC. Translated: CASSSGLARDEQFF.